This T cell receptor beta chain was obtained from a study of identical twins. TCRdb recomputed calls from the 5' RACE reads with MiXCR, one row per CDR3 protein. The data contain 600,000 to 800,000 distinct CDR3 sequences, about 20% of them singletons. The sample was also reused in another study, on T cells expressing NK-cell markers. That report notes: Sorted T-cell subsets CD3+CD56+NKG2C+, CD3+CD56+NKG2C- and CD3+CD56-NKG2C+ were TCR beta-sequenced.

The receptor was isolated from a young woman in good health. Source material: PBMCs.

DNA of the CDR3: TGCAGCGGCGGACAGGTCTACAATGAGCAGTTCTTC. Amino acids: CSGGQVYNEQFF. J is TRBJ2-1 and V is TRBV29-1; TRBD1 agrees at 7 bases. Trimming at V came to 7 bases and at J to 3 bases, leaving 3 bases not matched to a gene. Germline V gene lookup returns CDR1 SQVTM and CDR2 ANQGSEA. This CDR3 region has 12 residues.